The T cell receptor (beta chain) under discussion was sequenced for a study of identical twins. Whole-study findings and limits: There were fewer insertions in abundant cord blood beta clonotypes, but memory repertoires showed no such pattern.

This clonotype was counted ten times or more. What it binds is not known. A junction end diverges from the germline sequence, so it may reflect a read error. Each CDR3 protein gets one entry after TCRdb re-called the 5' RACE reads with MiXCR. Counted here are hundreds of thousands of distinct CDR3 sequences, roughly 26% occurring once; the ten biggest clones make up around 3%. Looked up from germline, CDR1 is SGHRS and CDR2 is YFSETQ. The CDR3 totals 13 residues. The same specimen was also included in a second study, on T cells expressing NK-cell markers.

The chain uses TRBV5-1 and TRBJ1-1; D gene ambiguous. The clonotype originates from a woman aged 18-29 years in good health. The material sequenced was CD4+ T cells sorted from blood. The chain's CDR3 is CASSLEGNTEAFF. DNA for the CDR3: TGTGCCAGCAGCTTAGAGGGGAACACTGAAGCTTTCTTT.